The T cell receptor (beta chain) under discussion was sequenced for a study of blood T cell repertoires in COVID-19 (dated by TCRdb to between 2020 and 2021). Broadly, across the study: Samples covering the acute and convalescent phases of COVID-19 were provided by collaborators in the United States, Italy and Spain. The material from the prospective study consisted of cDNA or gDNA derived from T cells, B-cell-depleted T cells, or PBMCs. Deeply sampled blood TCRbeta repertoires from subjects exposed to, actively infected with, or recovered from COVID-19 were included in the dataset. Nearly every sample came with metadata listing a de-identified subject ID, COVID-19 status, age in years and sex. The repertoires were made available in a free public database intended to serve as a resource for research on the immune response to SARS-CoV-2. The samples were drawn from the first 160 participants of the ongoing ImmuneRACE study and from 950 to 1,500 subjects provided by 6 global collaborators. Where available, HLA class I and class II types were taken from metadata supplied by the sample provider and were not determined by assay-based typing. Study-wide findings and limitations: How much clinical and demographic metadata was included differed by source and by participant, and the metadata was provided uncurated.

Collaborating institutions collected whole blood in K2EDTA tubes following their own protocols. For TCRbeta analysis, collaborator samples were shipped as frozen whole blood, as isolated PBMCs, or as DNA extracted from either sample type. TCRbeta CDR3 regions were amplified from genomic DNA using the immunoSEQ Assay, a bias-controlled multiplex PCR. Turning to the authors' computational methods: The number of nucleated cells in each sample was estimated by amplification of reference gene primers within the assay. To quantify the absolute abundance of each unique TCRbeta CDR3 rearrangement, sequence reads were collapsed and filtered. For each sample, productive Simpson clonality was calculated as the square root of Simpson's diversity index over productive rearrangements. TCRdb retrieved this table from immuneACCESS and kept in-frame rearrangements only. Not all clones are present; in checked studies, unresolved V genes account for under half, and no reason is known for the remainder. The D gene and trimming were derived from the DNA, and the V and J assignments and clone size from that table. Here the sample has roughly 150,000 clones; almost 85% occur a single time. Together, the top ten hold about 15% of the sample.

The CDR3 has 15 amino acids, counting the end cysteine and phenylalanine. The CDR3 DNA has 45 bases and is translated from base 1. From the germline V gene, CDR1 is ENHRY and CDR2 is SYGVKD. V and J are truncated by 10 bases and 4 bases respectively, leaving an intervening sequence of 22 bases. Comments on this clone: Its antigen specificity is not known. No much larger clone exists at a distance of one base, and base qualities are not known.

The receptor's source is a human donor with acute or convalescent COVID-19. The donor label of this sample is uncertain. The sample was peripheral blood. This chain is built from TRBV10-3 and TRBJ1-2; no D gene is confidently identified. For the CDR3, the sequence is CATPPTMGSGYGYTF. In nucleotide form, the sequence is TGTGCCACCCCTCCCACCATGGGGAGCGGCTATGGCTACACCTTC.